A single T cell receptor (beta chain) is shown here with its context. Its antigen is unidentified. This CDR3 has 18 residues. With V trimmed by 3 bases and J by 0 bases, 8 bases remained unmatched. This sample is drawn from a study of blood T cells in healthy people across ages. Overall study findings and caveats: It was the long-lived donors that had more naive CD4+ cells and higher diversity than aged donors. Unsorted PBMCs ruled out conclusive naive versus antigen-experienced comparison.

Alongside a J-beta primer mix, a sample-barcoded 5' primer served in a second PCR lasting roughly 6 to 11 cycles. Each CDR3 protein is one row after TCRdb ran MiXCR on the 5' RACE reads. The top ten clones hold 18% of a sample with approximately 1,000,000 distinct CDR3 sequences, under 55% of them seen once. This receptor was taken from a woman in her sixties or seventies in good health. The rearrangement links TRBV12-3 or TRBV12-4 to TRBJ2-6; 7 bases line up with TRBD1. What was sequenced was blood. This CDR3 is CASSFRTGAISGANVLTF. In DNA, the CDR3 is TGTGCCAGCAGTTTCCGGACAGGAGCGATCTCTGGGGCCAACGTCCTGACTTTC.